This is a list of T cell receptor beta chains from one sample in a study of CD8 T cells in ankylosing spondylitis. A single record per CDR3 protein comes from TCRdb applying MiXCR to the 5' RACE reads. Counted here are about 800,000 distinct CDR3 sequences, approximately 12% occurring once; the ten biggest clones make up 0.45% to 0.6%. Sequenced material: blood, either unsorted or a sorted T cell fraction (not recorded which). These receptors were taken from a male donor with ankylosing spondylitis. Each CDR3 is given with its conserved first and last residue. The listing skips clone size in some rows; elsewhere it reads once, few, many or a size class.

>TRBJ1-4|TRBV10-3|many
CAIRAGTVNEKLFF
>TRBJ2-1|TRBV12-3/TRBV12-4|many
CASRKRRINGDEQFF
>TRBJ1-2|TRBV4-3|many
CASSQVLGFYGYTF
>TRBJ2-1|TRBV4-3|-
CASSQKRGGLGQFF
>TRBJ2-7|TRBV5-1|-
CASSSTGSEDEQYF
>TRBJ2-7|TRBV11-2|few
CASSLVTGVFLYEQYF
>TRBJ2-1|TRBV20-1|-
CSATAMTYNEQFF
>TRBJ2-1|TRBV29-1|many
CSVRRGTEDFNEQFF
>TRBJ2-5|TRBV27|few
CASSLTSGGYKTQYF
>TRBJ1-2|TRBV18|few
CASSPLAGNYGYTF
>TRBJ1-2|TRBV20-1|many
CSGDRQGRNGYTF
>TRBJ2-1|TRBV6-2/TRBV6-3|few
CASSRTSGRVEQFF
>TRBJ1-4|TRBV5-5|-
CASSLGSVNEKLFF
>TRBJ2-1|TRBV6-1|few
CASSDSGTYNEQFF
>TRBJ1-1|TRBV5-1|few
CASSWRMNTEAFF
>TRBJ1-1|TRBV4-3|few
CASSQDRLGRAEAFF
>TRBJ1-5|TRBV6-2/TRBV6-3|few
CASRARTGPQHF